The clone carrying this T cell receptor (beta chain) was detected ten times or more. Amplification of TCR beta CDR3 regions used RNA as the template. The HTBI primer set served for first-round RT-PCR of the TCR CDR3. TCRdb independently ran MiXCR on the multiplex PCR reads; one entry per CDR3 protein. The sample includes about 360,000 distinct CDR3 sequences, 13% of them seen just once. The sample originates from a study of T cells in Graves' hyperthyroidism and ophthalmopathy. CDR1 MNHEY and CDR2 SVGEGT come from the germline V gene. V shed 8 bases and J shed 5 bases, with 16 bases lying between them. CDR3 length equals 14 residues.

This receptor was identified in a young woman with Graves' hyperthyroidism. The chain combines TRBV6-2 or TRBV6-3 with TRBJ1-5; possible D gene TRBD1, 6 bases. The source material was blood. This CDR3 reads CASASGGAYQPQHF. The CDR3 DNA follows: TGTGCCAGCGCCTCCGGGGGGGCCTATCAGCCCCAGCATTTT.